This T cell receptor (beta chain) derives from a study of blood T cells in healthy people across ages. In this sample, this clonotype turned up many times. The use of a sample-barcoded 5' primer and a J-beta primer mix characterized a second PCR of 7 to 11 cycles. TCRdb reprocessed the 5' RACE reads via MiXCR and lists one record per CDR3 protein. The sample comprises some 640,000 distinct CDR3 sequences, under 30% of which are singletons, and 15% to 17% rests with the top ten. CDR3 length: 16 amino acids. CDR1 is SGHTA, CDR2 FQGTGA, per germline. The germline V and J ends were trimmed by 5 bases and 3 bases, with 17 bases remaining between them.

The receptor comes from a woman aged 80 or over in good health. Sequencing used blood. The V gene is TRBV7-3, the J gene TRBJ2-1; either TRBD1 or TRBD2 may supply D (5 bases each). In DNA form, the CDR3 reads TGTGCCAGCAGCCCTGTGGGGACGGATTACTACAATGAGCAGTTCTTC. This encodes CASSPVGTDYYNEQFF.